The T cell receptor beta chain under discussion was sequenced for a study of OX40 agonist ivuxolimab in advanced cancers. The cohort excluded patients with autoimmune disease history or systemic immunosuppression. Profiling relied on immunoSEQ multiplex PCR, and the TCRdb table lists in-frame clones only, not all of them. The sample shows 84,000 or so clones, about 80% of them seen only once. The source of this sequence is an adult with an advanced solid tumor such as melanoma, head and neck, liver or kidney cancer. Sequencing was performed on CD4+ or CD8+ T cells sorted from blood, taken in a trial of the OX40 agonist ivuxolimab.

The CDR3 reads CASSDRGKATEAFF. CDR3 sequence (DNA): TGTGCCAGCAGCGACAGGGGAAAGGCCACTGAAGCTTTCTTT. The chain recombines TRBV6-5 with TRBJ1-1, with 8 bases lining up with TRBD1. V dropped 6 bases and J dropped 4; count of bases not matched to a gene: 7. The CDR3 extends over 14 amino acids. CDR1 MNHEY and CDR2 SVGAGI come from the germline V gene.